Here is one T cell receptor (beta chain) with its context. The V end was cut by 4 bases, the J end by 2 bases, with 10 bases between. The germline gives CDR1 SGHRS, CDR2 YFSETQ. The CDR3 spans 14 residues. This sample was included in a study of blood T cell repertoires in COVID-19. Study-level information: The United States, Italy and Spain provided the acute and convalescent COVID-19 samples.

In the original processing: Amplifying reference gene primers gave estimates of nucleated cell counts. Libraries were prepared by immunoSEQ multiplex PCR; TCRdb keeps only in-frame clonotypes and omits some of them. V, J and clone size are those of that table, while D and trimming were read from the DNA. This table holds 150,000 to 200,000 clones, roughly four fifths found once. The sequence was collected from a man in his sixties with active or convalescent COVID-19. The chain recombines TRBV5-1 with TRBJ1-5, with D hard to call. Sequenced input: peripheral blood. In DNA form, the CDR3 reads TGCGCCAGCAGCGTGGGAGGCGGCAATCAGCCCCAGCATTTT. Translated: CASSVGGGNQPQHF. The variable domain in full, with the rest retrieved from reference TRBV5-1 and TRBJ1-5, is KAGVTQTPRYLIKTRGQQVTLSCSPISGHRSVSWYQQTPGQGLQFLFEYFSETQRNKGNFPGRFSGRQFSNSRSEMNVSTLELGDSALYLCASSVGGGNQPQHFGDGTRLSIL.